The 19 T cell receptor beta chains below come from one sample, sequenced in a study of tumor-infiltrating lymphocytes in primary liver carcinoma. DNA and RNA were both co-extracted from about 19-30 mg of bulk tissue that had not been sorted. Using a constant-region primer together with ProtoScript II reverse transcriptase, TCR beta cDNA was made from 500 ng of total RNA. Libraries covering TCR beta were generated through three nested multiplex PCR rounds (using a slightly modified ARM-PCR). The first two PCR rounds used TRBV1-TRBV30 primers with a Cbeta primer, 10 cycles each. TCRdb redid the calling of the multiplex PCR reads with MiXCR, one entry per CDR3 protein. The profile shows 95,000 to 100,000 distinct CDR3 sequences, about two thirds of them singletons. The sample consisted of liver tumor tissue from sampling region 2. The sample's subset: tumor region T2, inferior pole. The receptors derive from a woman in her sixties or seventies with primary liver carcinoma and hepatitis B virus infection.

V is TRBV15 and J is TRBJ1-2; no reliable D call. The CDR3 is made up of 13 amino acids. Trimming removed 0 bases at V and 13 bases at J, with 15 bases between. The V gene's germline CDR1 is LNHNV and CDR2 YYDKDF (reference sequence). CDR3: CATSRDKAFSLTF. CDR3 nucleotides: TGTGCCACCAGCAGAGATAAGGCCTTCAGCCTCACCTTC.

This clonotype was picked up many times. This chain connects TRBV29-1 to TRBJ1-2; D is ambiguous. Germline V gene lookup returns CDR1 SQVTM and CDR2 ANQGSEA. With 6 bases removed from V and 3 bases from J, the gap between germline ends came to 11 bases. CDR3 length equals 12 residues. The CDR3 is CSVVVGYYGYTF. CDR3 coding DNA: TGCAGCGTCGTGGTGGGTTACTATGGCTACACCTTC. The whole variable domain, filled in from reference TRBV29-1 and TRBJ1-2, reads SAVISQKPSRDICQRGTSLTIQCQVDSQVTMMFWYRQQPGQSLTLIATANQGSEATYESGFVIDKFPISRPNLTFSTLTVSNMSPEDSSIYLCSVVVGYYGYTFGSGTRLTVV.

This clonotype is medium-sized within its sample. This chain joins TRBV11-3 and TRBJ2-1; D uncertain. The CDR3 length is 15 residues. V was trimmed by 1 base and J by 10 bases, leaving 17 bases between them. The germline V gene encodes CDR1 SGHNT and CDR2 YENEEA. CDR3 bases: TGTGCCAGCAGCTTAGGGGGTGTCCGACGAGACGAGCAGTTCTTC. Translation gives CASSLGGVRRDEQFF.

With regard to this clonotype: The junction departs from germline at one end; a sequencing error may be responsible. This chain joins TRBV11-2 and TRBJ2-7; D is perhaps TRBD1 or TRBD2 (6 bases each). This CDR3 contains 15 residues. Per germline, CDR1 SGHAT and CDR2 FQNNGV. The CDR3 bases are TGTGCCAGCAGCCTCCGGGCGGGACACGAGTACGAGCAGTGCTTC. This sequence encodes CASSLRAGHEYEQCF.

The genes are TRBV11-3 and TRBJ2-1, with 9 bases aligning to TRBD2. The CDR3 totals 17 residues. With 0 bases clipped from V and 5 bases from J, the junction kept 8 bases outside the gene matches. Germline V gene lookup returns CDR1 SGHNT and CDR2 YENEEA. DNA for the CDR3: TGTGCCAGCAGCTTAGAGTCTGGATTAGCGGGAGACAATGAGCAGTTCTTC. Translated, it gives CASSLESGLAGDNEQFF.

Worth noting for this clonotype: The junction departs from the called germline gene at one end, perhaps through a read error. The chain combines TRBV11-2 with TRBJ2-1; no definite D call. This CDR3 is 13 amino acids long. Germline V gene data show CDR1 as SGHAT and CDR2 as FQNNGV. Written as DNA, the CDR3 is TGCGCCAGCAGCTTAGGGTTTACCAATGAGCAGTTCTTC. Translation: CASSLGFTNEQFF.

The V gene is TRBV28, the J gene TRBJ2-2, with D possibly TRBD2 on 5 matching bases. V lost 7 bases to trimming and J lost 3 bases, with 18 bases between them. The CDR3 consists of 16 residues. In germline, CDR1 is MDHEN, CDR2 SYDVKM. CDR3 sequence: CASTQVGVSDTGELFF. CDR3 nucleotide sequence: TGTGCCAGCACCCAAGTGGGAGTCAGTGACACCGGGGAGCTGTTTTTT.

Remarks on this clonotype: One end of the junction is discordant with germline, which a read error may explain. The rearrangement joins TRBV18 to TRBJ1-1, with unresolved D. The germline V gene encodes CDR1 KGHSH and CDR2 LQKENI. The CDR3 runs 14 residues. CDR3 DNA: TGTGCCAGCTCACCATATTCCCAAGGAGCTGAAACTTTCTTT. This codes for CASSPYSQGAETFF.

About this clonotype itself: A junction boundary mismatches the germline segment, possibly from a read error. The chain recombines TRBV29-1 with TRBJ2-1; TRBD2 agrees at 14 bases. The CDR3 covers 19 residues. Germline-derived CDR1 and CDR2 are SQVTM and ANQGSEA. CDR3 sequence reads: CSARRGTSGRGSSYSEQFF. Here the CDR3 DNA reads TGCAGCGCCCGAAGGGGGACTAGCGGGAGAGGCAGCTCCTACAGTGAGCAGTTCTTC.

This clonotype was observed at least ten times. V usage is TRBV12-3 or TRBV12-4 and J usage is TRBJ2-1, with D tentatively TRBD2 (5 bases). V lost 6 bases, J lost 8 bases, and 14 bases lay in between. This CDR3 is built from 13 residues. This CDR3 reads CASRRSGFDEQFF. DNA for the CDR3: TGTGCCAGCAGACGGTCGGGATTTGATGAGCAGTTCTTC.

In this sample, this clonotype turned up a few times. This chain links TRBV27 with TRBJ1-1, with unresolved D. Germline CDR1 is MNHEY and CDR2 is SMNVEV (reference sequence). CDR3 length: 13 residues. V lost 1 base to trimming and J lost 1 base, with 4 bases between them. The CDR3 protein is CASSLYRNTEAFF. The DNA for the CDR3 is TGTGCCAGCAGTTTATACAGGAACACTGAAGCTTTCTTT.

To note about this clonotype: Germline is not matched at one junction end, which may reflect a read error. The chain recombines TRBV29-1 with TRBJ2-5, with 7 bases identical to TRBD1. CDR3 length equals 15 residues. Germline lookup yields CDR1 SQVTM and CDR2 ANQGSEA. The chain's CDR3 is CSAEGPTGSIETQYF. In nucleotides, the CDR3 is TGCAGCGCTGAGGGCCCGACAGGGTCCATTGAGACTCAGTACTTC.

The CDR3 DNA reads TGTGCCAGCAGCTCCCGGGGGGGTCAGCCCCAGTATTTT. Encoded protein: CASSSRGGQPQYF. V and J are TRBV6-5 and TRBJ1-5, with TRBD2 matching 8 bases. The last part of the DNA fits TRBJ2-3 better; the J call may be wrong. The CDR3 contains 13 residues. Per germline, CDR1 MNHEY and CDR2 SVGAGI.

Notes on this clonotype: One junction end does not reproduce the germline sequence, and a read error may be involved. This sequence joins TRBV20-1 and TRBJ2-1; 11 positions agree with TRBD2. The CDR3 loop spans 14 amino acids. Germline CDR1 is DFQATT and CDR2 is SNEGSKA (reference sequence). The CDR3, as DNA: TGCAATGCTCTTAGCGGGAGGGCGAACAATGAGCAGTTCTTC. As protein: CNALSGRANNEQFF.

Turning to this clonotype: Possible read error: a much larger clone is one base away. The CDR3 DNA reads as TGCAGTGATAGAGATCCCGCGGGAGGGGGCACAGATACGCAGTATTTT. Protein sequence: CSDRDPAGGGTDTQYF. V gene TRBV20-1 combines with J gene TRBJ2-3; 9 bases agree with TRBD2. The CDR3 is made up of 16 amino acids. CDR1 and CDR2 from the germline V gene are DFQATT and SNEGSKA (reference sequence).

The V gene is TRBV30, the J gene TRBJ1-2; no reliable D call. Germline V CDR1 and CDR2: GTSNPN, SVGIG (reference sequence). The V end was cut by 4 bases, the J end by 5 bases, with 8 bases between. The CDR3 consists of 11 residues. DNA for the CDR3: TGTGCCTGGATAATGGCTTATGGCTACACCTTC. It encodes CAWIMAYGYTF.

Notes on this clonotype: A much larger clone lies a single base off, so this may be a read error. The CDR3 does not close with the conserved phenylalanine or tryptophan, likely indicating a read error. CDR3 residues: CASSPAQYNEQFS. The DNA for the CDR3 is TGTGCCAGCAGCCCAGCACAGTACAATGAGCAGTTCTCC. The chain recombines TRBV5-6 with TRBJ2-1; D ambiguous. CDR3 length: 13 residues. The V and J ends lost 4 bases and 4 bases respectively, with 9 bases between them. Germline V CDR1 and CDR2: SGHDT, YYEEEE.

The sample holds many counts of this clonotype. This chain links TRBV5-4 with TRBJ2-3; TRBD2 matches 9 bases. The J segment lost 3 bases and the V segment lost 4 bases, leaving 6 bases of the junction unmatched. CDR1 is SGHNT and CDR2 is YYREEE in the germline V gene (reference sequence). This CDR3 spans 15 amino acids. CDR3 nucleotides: TGTGCCAGCAGCCGCGGGAGGGCCGGAACAGATACGCAGTATTTT. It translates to CASSRGRAGTDTQYF. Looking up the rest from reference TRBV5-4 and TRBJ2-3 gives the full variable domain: ETGVTQSPTHLIKTRGQQVTLRCSSQSGHNTVSWYQQALGQGPQFIFQYYREEENGRGNFPPRFSGLQFPNYSSELNVNALELDDSALYLCASSRGRAGTDTQYFGPGTRLTVL.

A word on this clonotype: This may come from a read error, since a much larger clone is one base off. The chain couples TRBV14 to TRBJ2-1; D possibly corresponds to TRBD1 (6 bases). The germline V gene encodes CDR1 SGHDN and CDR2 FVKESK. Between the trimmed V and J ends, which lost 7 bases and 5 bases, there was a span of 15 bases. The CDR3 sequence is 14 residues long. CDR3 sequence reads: CASKSRTVNNEQFF. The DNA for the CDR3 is TGTGCCAGCAAGAGCCGGACAGTGAACAATGAGCAGTTCTTC.